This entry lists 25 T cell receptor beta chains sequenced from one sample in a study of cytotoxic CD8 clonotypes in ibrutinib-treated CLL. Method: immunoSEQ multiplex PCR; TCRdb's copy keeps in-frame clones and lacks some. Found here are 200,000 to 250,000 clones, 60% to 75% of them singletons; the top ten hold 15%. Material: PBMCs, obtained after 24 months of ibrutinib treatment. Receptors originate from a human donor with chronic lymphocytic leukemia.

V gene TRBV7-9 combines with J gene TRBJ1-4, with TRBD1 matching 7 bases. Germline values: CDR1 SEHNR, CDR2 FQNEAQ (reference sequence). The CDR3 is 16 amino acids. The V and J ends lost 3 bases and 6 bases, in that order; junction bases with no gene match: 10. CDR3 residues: CASSFPTGTADEKLFF. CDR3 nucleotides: TGTGCCAGCAGCTTCCCGACCGGGACAGCAGATGAAAAACTGTTTTTT.

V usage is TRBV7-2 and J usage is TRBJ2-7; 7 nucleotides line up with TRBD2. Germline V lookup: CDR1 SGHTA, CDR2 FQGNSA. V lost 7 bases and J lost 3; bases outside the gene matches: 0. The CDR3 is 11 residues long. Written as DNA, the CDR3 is TGTGCCAGCACTAGCGGCTACGAGCAGTACTTC. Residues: CASTSGYEQYF. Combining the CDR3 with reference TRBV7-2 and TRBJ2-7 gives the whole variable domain GAGVSQSPSNKVTEKGKDVELRCDPISGHTALYWYRQSLGQGLEFLIYFQGNSAPDKSGLPSDRFSAERTGGSVSTLTIQRTQQEDSAVYLCASTSGYEQYFGPGTRLTVT.

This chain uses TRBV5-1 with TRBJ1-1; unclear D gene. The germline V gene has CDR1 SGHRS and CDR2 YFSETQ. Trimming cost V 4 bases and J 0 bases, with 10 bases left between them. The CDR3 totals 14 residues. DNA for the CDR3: TGCGCCAGCAGCCCACAGATAATGAACACTGAAGCTTTCTTT. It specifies CASSPQIMNTEAFF.

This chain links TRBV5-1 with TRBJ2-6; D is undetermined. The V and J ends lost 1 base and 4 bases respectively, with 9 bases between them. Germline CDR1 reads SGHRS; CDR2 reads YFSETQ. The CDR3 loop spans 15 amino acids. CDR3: CASSLTERGANVLTF. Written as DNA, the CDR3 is TGCGCCAGCAGCTTGACGGAGAGAGGGGCCAACGTCCTGACTTTC.

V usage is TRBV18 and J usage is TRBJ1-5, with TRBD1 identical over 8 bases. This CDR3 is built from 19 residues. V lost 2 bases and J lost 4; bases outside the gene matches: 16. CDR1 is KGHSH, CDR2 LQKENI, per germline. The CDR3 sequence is CASSPVGRQGFRGNQPQHF. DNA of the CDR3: TGTGCCAGCTCACCAGTTGGACGACAGGGGTTTAGGGGAAATCAGCCCCAGCATTTT.

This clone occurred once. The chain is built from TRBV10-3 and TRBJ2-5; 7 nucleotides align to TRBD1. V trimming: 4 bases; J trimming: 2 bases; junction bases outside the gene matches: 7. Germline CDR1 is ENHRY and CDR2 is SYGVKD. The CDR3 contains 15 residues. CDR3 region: CAISGLTGVQETQYF. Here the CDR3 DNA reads TGTGCCATCAGTGGGTTAACAGGGGTACAAGAGACCCAGTACTTC.

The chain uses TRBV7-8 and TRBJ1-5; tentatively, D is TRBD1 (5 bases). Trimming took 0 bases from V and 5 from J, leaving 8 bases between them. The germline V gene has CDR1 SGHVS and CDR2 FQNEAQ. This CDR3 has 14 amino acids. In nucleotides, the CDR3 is TGTGCCAGCAGCTTAGCAGGGGTTCATCAGCCCCAGCATTTT. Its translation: CASSLAGVHQPQHF.

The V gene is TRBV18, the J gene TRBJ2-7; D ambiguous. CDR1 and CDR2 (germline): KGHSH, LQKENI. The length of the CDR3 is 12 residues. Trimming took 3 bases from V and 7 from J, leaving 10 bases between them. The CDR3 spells CASSPNTWEQYF. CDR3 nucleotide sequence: TGTGCCAGCTCACCGAATACATGGGAGCAGTACTTC.

CDR3 sequence: CASSSRRVNTEAFF. CDR3 sequence (DNA): TGTGCCAGCAGCTCAAGAAGGGTCAACACTGAAGCTTTCTTT. The rearrangement joins TRBV11-3 to TRBJ1-1; no clear D. V was shortened by 4 bases and J by 2 bases, with 11 bases between the two germline ends. There are 14 residues in the CDR3. Germline assignment: CDR1 SGHNT and CDR2 YENEEA.

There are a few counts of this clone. As DNA, the CDR3 is TGTGCCAGCAGCCAAGGCACATTTGACCCTGTGGATACGCAGTATTTT. It codes for CASSQGTFDPVDTQYF. The chain combines TRBV14 with TRBJ2-3; D gene unclear. Germline CDR1 is SGHDN and CDR2 is FVKESK. V was trimmed by 1 base and J by 6 bases, leaving 17 bases between them. The CDR3 loop spans 16 amino acids.

As DNA, the CDR3 is TGTGCCAGCAGTCAATACAGGGGAAGGGTTGGGGAGACCCAGTACTTC. This gives the protein CASSQYRGRVGETQYF. The V gene is TRBV28, the J gene TRBJ2-5, with 7 positions matching TRBD1. The CDR3 runs to 16 residues. Looked up from germline, CDR1 is MDHEN and CDR2 is SYDVKM. The ends lost 5 bases at V and 5 bases at J; junction bases unmatched: 14.

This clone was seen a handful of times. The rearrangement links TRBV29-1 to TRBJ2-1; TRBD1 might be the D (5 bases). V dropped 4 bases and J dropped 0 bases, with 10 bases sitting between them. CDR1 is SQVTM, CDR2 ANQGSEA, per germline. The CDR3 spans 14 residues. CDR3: CSVVGANSYNEQFF. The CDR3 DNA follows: TGCAGCGTTGTAGGGGCGAACTCCTACAATGAGCAGTTCTTC.

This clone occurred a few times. The CDR3 sequence is CAKSGTGGESEQFF. DNA of the CDR3: TGTGCCAAATCCGGGACAGGGGGGGAGAGTGAGCAGTTCTTC. V and J are TRBV2 and TRBJ2-1, with 11 bases identical to TRBD1. V trimming: 10 bases; J trimming: 9 bases; junction bases outside the gene matches: 11. CDR3 length: 14 residues. Germline CDR1 SNHLY, CDR2 FYNNEI.

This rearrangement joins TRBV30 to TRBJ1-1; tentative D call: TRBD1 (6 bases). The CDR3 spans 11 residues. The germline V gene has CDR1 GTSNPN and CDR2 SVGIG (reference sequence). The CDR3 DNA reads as TGTGCGGGGACACTTCGGACTGAAGCTTTCTTT. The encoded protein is CAGTLRTEAFF. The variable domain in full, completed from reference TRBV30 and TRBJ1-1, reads SQTIHQWPATLVQPVGSPLSLECTVEGTSNPNLYWYRQAAGRGLQLLFYSVGIGQISSEVPQNLSASRPQDRQFILSSKKLLLSDSGFYLCAGTLRTEAFFGQGTRLTVV.

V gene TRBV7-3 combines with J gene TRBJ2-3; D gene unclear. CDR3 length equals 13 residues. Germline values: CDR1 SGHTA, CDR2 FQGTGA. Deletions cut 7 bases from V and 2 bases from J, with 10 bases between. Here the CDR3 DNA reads TGTGCCAGCACCACTTCAACCACAGATACGCAGTATTTT. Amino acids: CASTTSTTDTQYF.

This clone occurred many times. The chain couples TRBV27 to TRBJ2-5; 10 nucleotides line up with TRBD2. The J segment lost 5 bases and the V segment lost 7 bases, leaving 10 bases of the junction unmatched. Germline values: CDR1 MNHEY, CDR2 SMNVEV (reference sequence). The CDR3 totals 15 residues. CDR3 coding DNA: TGTGCCAGCACCCCAGCGGGAGGGTTCAGGGAGACCCAGTACTTC. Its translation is CASTPAGGFRETQYF.

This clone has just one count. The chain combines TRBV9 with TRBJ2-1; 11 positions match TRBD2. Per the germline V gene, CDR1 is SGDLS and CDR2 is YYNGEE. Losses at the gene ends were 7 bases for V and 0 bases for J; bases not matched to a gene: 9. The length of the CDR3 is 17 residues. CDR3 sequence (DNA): TGTGCCAGCTCGGGACTAGCGGTTCTGAGCTCCTACAATGAGCAGTTCTTC. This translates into CASSGLAVLSSYNEQFF.

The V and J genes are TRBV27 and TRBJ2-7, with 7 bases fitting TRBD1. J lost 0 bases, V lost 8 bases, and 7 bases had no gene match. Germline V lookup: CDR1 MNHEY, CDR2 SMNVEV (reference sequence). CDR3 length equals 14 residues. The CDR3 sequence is CASGGTASSYEQYF. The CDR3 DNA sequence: TGTGCCAGCGGTGGGACAGCGAGCTCCTACGAGCAGTACTTC.

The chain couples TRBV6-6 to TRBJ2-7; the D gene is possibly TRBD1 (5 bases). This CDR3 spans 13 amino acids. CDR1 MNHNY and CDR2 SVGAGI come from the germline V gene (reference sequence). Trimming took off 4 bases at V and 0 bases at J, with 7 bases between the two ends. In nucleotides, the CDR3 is TGTGCCAGCAGTTGGGGCCCCTCCTACGAGCAGTACTTC. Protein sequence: CASSWGPSYEQYF.

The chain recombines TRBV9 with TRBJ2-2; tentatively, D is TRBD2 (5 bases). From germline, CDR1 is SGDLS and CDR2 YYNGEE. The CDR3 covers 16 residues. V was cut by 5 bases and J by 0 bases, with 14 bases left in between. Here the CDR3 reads CASRVGGQPNTGELFF. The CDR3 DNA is TGTGCCAGCAGGGTGGGCGGGCAGCCGAACACCGGGGAGCTGTTTTTT.

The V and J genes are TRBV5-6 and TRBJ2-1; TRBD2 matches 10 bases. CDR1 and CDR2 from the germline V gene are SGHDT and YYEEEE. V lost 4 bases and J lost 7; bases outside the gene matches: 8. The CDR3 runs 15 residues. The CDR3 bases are TGTGCCAGCAGCCCCACCAGCGGGAGGGCAAATGAGCAGTTCTTC. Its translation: CASSPTSGRANEQFF.

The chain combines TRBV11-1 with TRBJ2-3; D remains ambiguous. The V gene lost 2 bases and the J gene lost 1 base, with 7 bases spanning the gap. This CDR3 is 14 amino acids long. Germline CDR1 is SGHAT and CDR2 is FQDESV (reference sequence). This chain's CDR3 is CASSLIGGTDTQYF. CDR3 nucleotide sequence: TGTGCCAGCAGCTTAATTGGTGGCACAGATACGCAGTATTTT.

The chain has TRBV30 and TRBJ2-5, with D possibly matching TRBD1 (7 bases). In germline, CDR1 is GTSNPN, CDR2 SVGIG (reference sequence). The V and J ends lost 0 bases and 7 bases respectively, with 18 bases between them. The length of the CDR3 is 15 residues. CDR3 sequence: CAWSVLTGKAGTQYF. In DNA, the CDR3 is TGTGCCTGGAGTGTCCTGACAGGGAAAGCGGGGACCCAGTACTTC.

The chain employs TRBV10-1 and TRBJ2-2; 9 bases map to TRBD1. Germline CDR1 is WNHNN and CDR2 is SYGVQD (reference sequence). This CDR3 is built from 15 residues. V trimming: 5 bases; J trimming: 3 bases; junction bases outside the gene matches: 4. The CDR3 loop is CASSRGQGHTGELFF. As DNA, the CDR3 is TGCGCCAGCAGTAGGGGACAGGGCCACACCGGGGAGCTGTTTTTT.

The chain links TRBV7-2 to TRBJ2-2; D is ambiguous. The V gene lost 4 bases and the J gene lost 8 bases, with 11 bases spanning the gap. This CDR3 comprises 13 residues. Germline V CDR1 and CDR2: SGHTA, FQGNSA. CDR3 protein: CASSSRVLGELFF. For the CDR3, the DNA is TGTGCCAGCAGCTCCCGGGTTTTGGGGGAGCTGTTTTTT.